This is a list of T cell receptor beta chains from one sample in a study of T cell repertoires in cytomegalovirus infection. MiXCR, run by TCRdb on the reads, gives a single entry per CDR3 protein. This sample carries 55,000 to 85,000 distinct CDR3 sequences, roughly 22% of them seen once, and the ten largest clones take roughly 62%. These receptors are not linked to any known antigen. Sequences were derived from CD8+ T cells from cultured PBMCs, sampled from culture after CMV antigen stimulation. All receptors come from a human donor in good health (CMV status not recorded). Some clones in this sample may be carry-over from other donors' samples. The CDR3 runs from the conserved cysteine through the conserved F or W. Fields, in order: J gene, clone size, V gene, D gene, CDR3 DNA, CDR3 protein. D genes are given only for firm matches. The listing skips clone size in some rows; elsewhere it reads once, few, many or a size class.

j_gene: TRBJ1-1; abundance: few; v_gene: TRBV7-8; d_gene: NA; CDR3nt: TGTGCCAGCAGCGCACAGGGCACGAACACTGAAGCTTTCTTT; CDR3aa: CASSAQGTNTEAFF
j_gene: TRBJ1-5; abundance: few; v_gene: TRBV6-2/TRBV6-3; d_gene: TRBD1; CDR3nt: TGTGCCAGCAGCTTAATATGGACAGGGCGCAATCAGCCCCAGCATTTT; CDR3aa: CASSLIWTGRNQPQHF
j_gene: TRBJ1-3; abundance: few; v_gene: TRBV7-2; d_gene: NA; CDR3nt: TGTGCCAGCAGCTTAGATTCTCACGGAGGAAACACCATATATTTT; CDR3aa: CASSLDSHGGNTIYF
j_gene: TRBJ2-5; abundance: few; v_gene: TRBV7-3; d_gene: NA; CDR3nt: TGTGCCAGCAGCTTCGGGGGCCACCAAGAGACCCAGTACTTC; CDR3aa: CASSFGGHQETQYF
j_gene: TRBJ1-1; abundance: few; v_gene: TRBV6-5; d_gene: NA; CDR3nt: TGTGCCAGCAGTTACGGACTTACCAACACTGAAGCTTTCTTT; CDR3aa: CASSYGLTNTEAFF
j_gene: TRBJ2-7; abundance: NA; v_gene: TRBV5-4; d_gene: NA; CDR3nt: TGTGCCAGCAGCTTGGACGCCTACGAGCAGTACTTC; CDR3aa: CASSLDAYEQYF
j_gene: TRBJ2-7; abundance: few; v_gene: TRBV7-3; d_gene: NA; CDR3nt: TGTGCCAGCAGCTCTTCGGAACACCCCACCGAGCAGTACTTC; CDR3aa: CASSSSEHPTEQYF
j_gene: TRBJ2-7; abundance: NA; v_gene: TRBV4-1; d_gene: NA; CDR3nt: TGCGCCAGCAGCCAAGATCTCGACAGCTACGAGCAGTACTTC; CDR3aa: CASSQDLDSYEQYF
j_gene: TRBJ2-6; abundance: NA; v_gene: TRBV3-1; d_gene: NA; CDR3nt: TGTGCCAGCAGCCGCCGGGGCCACTCTGGGGCCAACGTCCTGACTTTC; CDR3aa: CASSRRGHSGANVLTF
j_gene: TRBJ2-1; abundance: NA; v_gene: TRBV7-9; d_gene: TRBD1; CDR3nt: TGTGCCAGCAGCCCGGGACAGGGGGGATCCTACAATGAGCAGTTCTTC; CDR3aa: CASSPGQGGSYNEQFF
j_gene: TRBJ1-2; abundance: NA; v_gene: TRBV20-1; d_gene: NA; CDR3nt: TGCAGTGCTAGCCCCTCTCTATTGACAGGAGACAATGGCTACACCTTC; CDR3aa: CSASPSLLTGDNGYTF
j_gene: TRBJ1-1; abundance: NA; v_gene: TRBV7-9; d_gene: NA; CDR3nt: TGTGCCAGCAGCCCACCGACAGGCAACACTGAAGCTTTCTTT; CDR3aa: CASSPPTGNTEAFF
j_gene: TRBJ2-1; abundance: NA; v_gene: TRBV7-2; d_gene: TRBD2; CDR3nt: TGTGCCAGCAGCCCGGGACTAGCGGGGGAAAGCTCCTACAATGAGCAGTTCTTC; CDR3aa: CASSPGLAGESSYNEQFF
j_gene: TRBJ2-1; abundance: few; v_gene: TRBV6-1; d_gene: TRBD2; CDR3nt: TGTGCCAGCAGTGTCCCCCGGGACTACAGCAATGAGCAGTTCTTC; CDR3aa: CASSVPRDYSNEQFF
j_gene: TRBJ2-3; abundance: NA; v_gene: TRBV5-6; d_gene: TRBD1; CDR3nt: TGTGCCAGCAGCTTGGTGGGGACAGGGAACCACACAGATACGCAGTATTTT; CDR3aa: CASSLVGTGNHTDTQYF
j_gene: TRBJ2-2; abundance: NA; v_gene: TRBV7-9; d_gene: NA; CDR3nt: TGTGCCAGCAGCTCCCGACCCAACACCGGGGAGCTGTTTTTT; CDR3aa: CASSSRPNTGELFF
j_gene: TRBJ1-1; abundance: NA; v_gene: TRBV4-1; d_gene: NA; CDR3nt: TGCGCCAGCAGCCAAGATAAGCACTATGAAGCTTTCTTT; CDR3aa: CASSQDKHYEAFF
j_gene: TRBJ2-7; abundance: few; v_gene: TRBV5-6; d_gene: NA; CDR3nt: TGTGCCAGCAGTTTTGGATCCAGCGGCCAATACGAGCAGTACTTC; CDR3aa: CASSFGSSGQYEQYF
j_gene: TRBJ1-2; abundance: NA; v_gene: TRBV7-9; d_gene: NA; CDR3nt: TGTGCCAGCAGCGGGGACTACTATGGCTACACCTTC; CDR3aa: CASSGDYYGYTF
j_gene: TRBJ1-6; abundance: NA; v_gene: TRBV28; d_gene: NA; CDR3nt: TGTGCCAGCAGTTTCTTCGGGGATTATTCACCCCTCCACTTT; CDR3aa: CASSFFGDYSPLHF
j_gene: TRBJ1-1; abundance: NA; v_gene: TRBV7-2; d_gene: NA; CDR3nt: TGTGCCAGCAGCTTCTACAGGAGTGAAGCTTTCTTT; CDR3aa: CASSFYRSEAFF
j_gene: TRBJ2-1; abundance: NA; v_gene: TRBV6-1; d_gene: NA; CDR3nt: TGTGCCAGCAGGGAGTTGGACGGAAGCTCCTACAATGAGCAGTTCTTC; CDR3aa: CASRELDGSSYNEQFF
j_gene: TRBJ1-1; abundance: many; v_gene: TRBV6-2/TRBV6-3; d_gene: NA; CDR3nt: TGTGCCAGCAACCAGGGCTGGGGCACTGAAGCTTTCTTT; CDR3aa: CASNQGWGTEAFF
j_gene: TRBJ2-7; abundance: many; v_gene: TRBV28; d_gene: NA; CDR3nt: TGTGCCAGCAGTTTCCAGGAGGCCGAGCAGTACTTC; CDR3aa: CASSFQEAEQYF
j_gene: TRBJ1-3; abundance: few; v_gene: TRBV7-8; d_gene: NA; CDR3nt: TGTGCCAGCAGCTTAGCCCCTCCAGTCAGCTCTGGAAACACCATATATTTT; CDR3aa: CASSLAPPVSSGNTIYF
j_gene: TRBJ2-1; abundance: few; v_gene: TRBV7-8; d_gene: TRBD2; CDR3nt: TGTGCCAGCAGCTTAGATGTGGGGACTAGCAAATACAATGAGCAGTTCTTC; CDR3aa: CASSLDVGTSKYNEQFF
j_gene: TRBJ1-1; abundance: few; v_gene: TRBV11-2; d_gene: TRBD1; CDR3nt: TGTGCCAGCAGCATGACCGGGACAGGGATAATGAACACTGAAGCTTTCTTT; CDR3aa: CASSMTGTGIMNTEAFF
j_gene: TRBJ2-3; abundance: few; v_gene: TRBV6-1; d_gene: NA; CDR3nt: TGTGCCAGCAGTGAACTGTCCCTCACAGATACGCAGTATTTT; CDR3aa: CASSELSLTDTQYF
j_gene: TRBJ2-3; abundance: few; v_gene: TRBV12-3/TRBV12-4; d_gene: NA; CDR3nt: TGTGCCAGCAGTTTTGTTAGGGGGGTCACAGATACGCAGTATTTT; CDR3aa: CASSFVRGVTDTQYF
j_gene: TRBJ2-7; abundance: few; v_gene: TRBV13; d_gene: NA; CDR3nt: TGTGCCAGAAGTCCACAGGGCCGGGAGCAGTACTTC; CDR3aa: CARSPQGREQYF
j_gene: TRBJ1-2; abundance: NA; v_gene: TRBV4-1; d_gene: NA; CDR3nt: TGCGCCAGCAGCCAAGACCCGAGTACAGGCTACACCTTC; CDR3aa: CASSQDPSTGYTF
j_gene: TRBJ1-2; abundance: few; v_gene: TRBV7-9; d_gene: TRBD1; CDR3nt: TGTGCCAGCAGCGACGGGGGGGACAGGATTGTCTACACCTTC; CDR3aa: CASSDGGDRIVYTF
j_gene: TRBJ2-1; abundance: NA; v_gene: TRBV6-2/TRBV6-3; d_gene: NA; CDR3nt: TGTGCCAGCATACAGAGCTCCTACAATGAGCAGTTCTTC; CDR3aa: CASIQSSYNEQFF
j_gene: TRBJ2-1; abundance: few; v_gene: TRBV7-9; d_gene: NA; CDR3nt: TGTGCCAGCAGCCCAGTCAGGGTTCAAGCCCACAATGAGCAGTTCTTC; CDR3aa: CASSPVRVQAHNEQFF
j_gene: TRBJ2-5; abundance: NA; v_gene: TRBV25-1; d_gene: TRBD2; CDR3nt: TGTGCCAACAGTGATCTCTCTAGCGGGTGGGGTCAAGAGACCCAGTACTTC; CDR3aa: CANSDLSSGWGQETQYF
j_gene: TRBJ2-3; abundance: few; v_gene: TRBV24-1; d_gene: TRBD1; CDR3nt: TGTGCCACCAGTGAAAGGGGGCAGGGGATACGGCACCAGTATTTT; CDR3aa: CATSERGQGIRHQYF
j_gene: TRBJ2-7; abundance: NA; v_gene: TRBV6-2/TRBV6-3; d_gene: TRBD2; CDR3nt: TGTGCCAGCAGTTACTCCCTTAGCGGGGGGGACTACGAGCAGTACTTC; CDR3aa: CASSYSLSGGDYEQYF
j_gene: TRBJ2-5; abundance: few; v_gene: TRBV7-9; d_gene: NA; CDR3nt: TGTGCCAGCAGCCACCTCGGAGAGACCCAGTACTTC; CDR3aa: CASSHLGETQYF
j_gene: TRBJ1-1; abundance: NA; v_gene: TRBV7-9; d_gene: NA; CDR3nt: TGTGCCAGCAGATACGGGGGTAACACTGAAGCTTTCTTT; CDR3aa: CASRYGGNTEAFF
j_gene: TRBJ1-4; abundance: few; v_gene: TRBV3-1; d_gene: NA; CDR3nt: TGTGCCAGCAGCTCAACCGACATGGCAACTAATGAAAAACTGTTTTTT; CDR3aa: CASSSTDMATNEKLFF
j_gene: TRBJ2-7; abundance: NA; v_gene: TRBV7-9; d_gene: NA; CDR3nt: TGTGCCAGCAGCATCCTTGGCAACTCCTACGAGCAGTACTTC; CDR3aa: CASSILGNSYEQYF
j_gene: TRBJ2-7; abundance: few; v_gene: TRBV7-9; d_gene: TRBD2; CDR3nt: TGTGCCAGCTCGAGGCCTAGCGGGGGTAAAGTGAGCCCCTACGAGCAGTACTTC; CDR3aa: CASSRPSGGKVSPYEQYF
j_gene: TRBJ1-5; abundance: NA; v_gene: TRBV7-6; d_gene: TRBD1; CDR3nt: TGTGCCAGCAGCATGGGACAGGATGGTCAGCCCCAGCATTTT; CDR3aa: CASSMGQDGQPQHF